This entry is about one TCR beta chain. The data stem from a study of CD8 T cells in Susac syndrome. On the study more broadly: Sequenced Susac syndrome patients included six with clinically active disease and about eight in remission. At blood draw, Susac syndrome patients were therapy-naive, on corticosteroids, or on intravenous immunoglobulin alone.

Random hexamers served to reverse transcribe roughly 0.5 to 1 ug RNA. An immunoSEQ multiplex PCR generated amplified TCR beta CDR3 products spanning 54 Vbeta and 13 Jbeta. One entry per CDR3 protein, called by TCRdb with MiXCR from the immunoSEQ multiplex PCR reads. This table holds 160,000 or so distinct CDR3 sequences, 90% to 95% found once. Patients with Susac syndrome showed fulfilment of recently defined diagnostic criteria for definite or probable disease. This sequence originates from a human donor with Susac syndrome. The sequenced sample was CD4+ T cells from PBMCs.

DNA for the CDR3: TGTGCCAGCAGCTTCGGGGGGGTCGGGGTTGAGCAGTACTTC. It yields the protein CASSFGGVGVEQYF. The chain is built from TRBV7-2 and TRBJ2-7; 8 bases fit TRBD2. The CDR3 consists of 14 residues. J was trimmed by 7 bases and V by 3 bases; bases with no gene match: 8. Germline lookup yields CDR1 SGHTA and CDR2 FQGNSA.